Reported below is one T cell receptor (beta chain). Only a few counts were recorded for this clonotype. No antigen is known for it. No clone much larger than this one lies a single base away; base qualities are absent. Libraries of naive CD8 T cells were generated from roughly 21,000 to 960,000 sorted cells, with 10%, 30% or 50% of the purified RNA used. On a BD FACSAria II, naive CD8 T cells were FACS-sorted as CD8+CD4-CCR7+CD45RA+ and collected into RLT Plus buffer. To test detection sensitivity, Jurkat RNA equal to around nine TCR copies was added to samples of about 20,000-1,000,000 naive CD8 T cells. CD8 T cells were enriched with RosetteSep CD8+ T Cell Enrichment Cocktail and Ficoll-Paque, followed by ACK red cell lysis. The library was made by PCR. Sequencer: NextSeq 500. Bulk TCR libraries were generated as previously described, with the TCR primers listed in Table S5 used. The Qiagen AllPrep DNA/RNA kit was used to purify total RNA. Reads from multiple sequencing runs of the same library were pooled before analysis. The study's own analysis went as follows. Only reads with exact TCR constant sequence were kept, trimmed to 150 nt, and grouped by their 12-nt molecular barcodes. Within each barcode group, reads were sub-clustered at a 15% Levenshtein threshold, and quality-weighted consensus sequences were built per RNA molecule. Non-functional sequences were removed, as were lower-count sequences one edit away from another. On the basis of fitting two negative binomial distributions, barcode sub-clusters with fewer than 20% of the maximum read count were discarded. The public reads were reanalyzed by TCRdb: fastp trimming at Q25, MiXCR alignment, in-frame beta chains only. Each entry merges the rows of one CDR3 protein and shows their most common DNA and genes. For this entry, the V and J calls and clone size follow TCRdb and not the study's own pipeline. In all, the sample holds a few hundred thousand distinct CDR3 sequences, and roughly 24% of those were seen once. In total, the top ten clones hold just over 0.75% of the sample.

For CDR1 and CDR2, the germline V gene (reference sequence) lists DFQATT and SNEGSKA. For this chain, trimming is 3 bases at the V end and 1 base at the J end, and the number of junction bases without a gene match is 9. Measured from the cysteine to the phenylalanine, the CDR3 is 16 residues long. Just the 48-base CDR3 DNA is kept, in frame starting at base 1. The sample originates from a study of molecular identifiers for immune sequencing clone quantification (dated by TCRdb to 2017 to 2018). In the study overall: In a replicate experiment, RNA from about 21,000 or 97,000 naive CD8 T cells was split into five aliquots, four of which were sequenced. The study was a methods study using CD8 T cells to benchmark molecular-identifier clustering-based TCR repertoire sequencing (MIDCIRS) and TCR RNA copy counting. Overall study results and their limits: Modeling estimated 3 to 3.5 recovered TCR RNA copies per cell, compared with approximately 9.5 by digital PCR, which implies roughly 27% capture efficiency. The naive libraries included spiked-in Jurkat TCR RNA (fewer than eleven copies' worth), and this Jurkat TCR RNA is not part of the donor repertoire. Without barcode sub-clustering, chimeric consensus sequences inflated TCR diversity; chimeras reached as high as 47%. The sizes of highly expanded clones could end up underestimated when identical TCR molecules share a barcode. Spiked-in Jurkat TCR RNA equivalent to a single cell was reported to be detectable even among 980,000 or so naive CD8 T cells. In CMV-specific effector cells, clones with more than 20 RNA copies accounted for over 99% of molecules, whereas in naive cells such clones accounted for under 1%.

This TCR was sampled from a human donor in good health. Some libraries in this study had Jurkat cell RNA spiked in. The sample was naive CD8+ T cells from blood, with Jurkat cell RNA spiked in. This specimen's cell subset or site label, per the study, means: FACS-sorted CD8+CD4-CCR7+CD45RA+ naive T cells. Rearrangement joined TRBV20-1 to TRBJ2-7, with 10 bases in between that match TRBD2. The nucleotide sequence is given as TGCAGTGCTAGGGTGACCCTAGCGGGAGAGTCCTACGAGCAGTACTTC. This translates into CSARVTLAGESYEQYF.